This TCR beta chain was identified during a study of graft-versus-host responses after intestinal transplantation. Study in general: All of the recipients had induction that used anti-thymocyte globulin, then tacrolimus and steroids for 2 to 3 years. Study results and caveats: GvH clones were identified in recipient marrow, with some first appearing in ileum or blood.

About this clone: Its matching antigen is unknown.

Measured with immunoSEQ multiplex PCR; TCRdb has only the in-frame clones, and not every one. The data hold around 90,000 clones, with roughly 91% observed a single time. Trimming took 2 bases from V and 2 from J, leaving 9 bases between them. Germline CDR1 reads SEHNR; CDR2 reads FQNEAQ (reference sequence). The CDR3 length is 15 residues. This sample comprised unstimulated CD8+ T cells sorted from spleen or lymph node cells, obtained before intestinal transplant. V and J are TRBV7-9 and TRBJ2-2, with D maybe TRBD1 (5 bases). This receptor was taken from a human donor who received an intestinal transplant. CDR3 bases: TGTGCCAGCAGCTTAAGGGGAACAAACACCGGGGAGCTGTTTTTT. This translates into CASSLRGTNTGELFF.